The 29 T cell receptor beta chains in this list originate from one sample, sequenced in a study of T cell repertoires and HLA-DP antigens (dated by TCRdb to 2016 to 2019). Their antigen targets remain unknown. Library construction relied on the immunoSEQ multiplex PCR assay. In its TCRdb copy, this immuneACCESS table keeps in-frame sequences only and misses some clones. Where compared with another copy, unresolved V genes explain less than half of these, and the others have no known cause. The sample profile shows 65,000 to 90,000 clones; roughly 77% of them were found once. The top ten clonotypes cover roughly 1.5% of the sample. Sequenced material: CD4+ T cells from PBMCs. Every receptor here comes from a man in his 60s in good health and CMV-seronegative.

This sequence joins TRBV6-1 and TRBJ2-5; D may be TRBD1 (5 bases). The CDR3 length is 13 residues. Trimming shortened V by 5 bases and J by 4 bases, and 11 bases separated the two germline ends. Looked up from germline, CDR1 is MNHNS and CDR2 is SASEGT. The DNA for the CDR3 is TGTGCCAGCAGTTGGACATGGGGAGAGACCCAGTACTTC. Translating gives CASSWTWGETQYF.

The CDR3 DNA sequence: TGTGCCAGCAGCTTAGGAGGGATAAAGGATTCACCCCTCCACTTT. Translated: CASSLGGIKDSPLHF. The gene calls are TRBV7-2 and TRBJ1-6; D unresolved. V gave up 1 base and J gave up 8 bases, with 12 bases separating them. Germline-derived CDR1 and CDR2 are SGHTA and FQGNSA. This CDR3 is built from 15 residues.

The chain combines TRBV5-5 with TRBJ2-5; 8 nucleotides match TRBD1. Germline V gene data show CDR1 as SGHKS and CDR2 as YYEKEE (reference sequence). This CDR3 is built from 14 residues. With V trimmed by 4 bases and J by 2 bases, 4 bases remained unmatched. Here the CDR3 reads CASSSGQGQETQYF. The CDR3 DNA is TGTGCCAGCAGCAGTGGACAGGGACAAGAGACCCAGTACTTC.

The rearrangement links TRBV7-2 to TRBJ2-3; unclear D gene. The CDR3 has 11 amino acids. The germline V gene has CDR1 SGHTA and CDR2 FQGNSA. The ends were cut back, 7 bases at V and 3 bases at J, with 5 bases in the middle. CDR3 amino acids: CASTLTDTQYF. CDR3 sequence (DNA): TGTGCCAGCACCCTTACAGATACGCAGTATTTT.

This chain uses TRBV6-6 with TRBJ1-2; a possible D gene is TRBD1 (5 bases). Germline-derived CDR1 and CDR2 are MNHNY and SVGAGI (reference sequence). This CDR3 contains 14 residues. With 6 bases removed from V and 4 bases from J, the gap between germline ends came to 15 bases. In DNA, the CDR3 is TGTGCCAGCAGCAACCGAGGGGATTCCTATGGCTACACCTTC. Its translation is CASSNRGDSYGYTF.

The rearrangement links TRBV5-8 to TRBJ2-7; TRBD1 matches at 10 bases. The CDR3 totals 14 residues. The V segment lost 2 bases and the J segment 4 bases; nucleotides outside the gene matches: 3. The V gene's germline CDR1 is SGHTS and CDR2 YDEGEE. The CDR3 nucleotides read TGTGCCAGCAGCTTAGGACAGGGGGGTTACGAGCAGTACTTC. Translated: CASSLGQGGYEQYF. The complete variable domain, with remaining parts taken from reference TRBV5-8 and TRBJ2-7, reads EAGVTQSPTHLIKTRGQQATLRCSPISGHTSVYWYQQALGLGLQFLLWYDEGEERNRGNFPPRFSGRQFPNYSSELNVNALELEDSALYLCASSLGQGGYEQYFGPGTRLTVT.

This clone turned up a few times. The chain combines TRBV7-6 with TRBJ1-6; D is ambiguous. The CDR3 loop spans 13 amino acids. Trimming took 2 bases from V and 8 from J, leaving 7 bases between them. From germline, CDR1 is SGHVS and CDR2 FNYEAQ. The CDR3 bases are TGTGCCAGCAGCTTATTCCAGGATTCACCCCTCCACTTT. The encoded protein is CASSLFQDSPLHF.

The V call is TRBV18, the J call TRBJ2-2; 10 nucleotides align to TRBD2. Germline V gene data show CDR1 as KGHSH and CDR2 as LQKENI. There are 14 residues in the CDR3. The V and J ends lost 4 bases and 6 bases, in that order; junction bases with no gene match: 2. CDR3 loop: CASSQGTSAGELFF. In DNA, the CDR3 is TGTGCCAGCTCACAAGGGACTAGCGCCGGGGAGCTGTTTTTT.

The chain recombines TRBV9 with TRBJ2-1; D gene ambiguous. The CDR3 length is 13 residues. Looked up from germline, CDR1 is SGDLS and CDR2 is YYNGEE. V was clipped by 4 bases and J by 7 bases, with 12 bases between them. CDR3 loop: CASSLSDENEQFF. The CDR3 DNA follows: TGTGCCAGCAGCCTTTCGGACGAAAATGAGCAGTTCTTC.

The V and J genes are TRBV7-9 and TRBJ1-6; no firm D call. V was shortened by 5 bases and J by 4 bases, with 9 bases between the two germline ends. The CDR3 extends over 14 amino acids. Germline lookup yields CDR1 SEHNR and CDR2 FQNEAQ (reference sequence). The CDR3 bases are TGTGCCAGCAGCCCGGACGGTTATAATTCACCCCTCCACTTT. Translating gives CASSPDGYNSPLHF.

This clone was found a few times. J is TRBJ1-2 and V is TRBV18; no reliable D call. The germline V and J ends were trimmed by 3 bases and 2 bases, with 13 bases remaining between them. Germline values: CDR1 KGHSH, CDR2 LQKENI. This CDR3 contains 15 residues. The CDR3 sequence: CASSPREERNYGYTF. CDR3 coding DNA: TGTGCCAGCTCACCCCGTGAAGAGAGGAACTATGGCTACACCTTC.

This clone was picked up one time. CDR3 in DNA: TGTGCCAGTACCGACAGGGGGGGCATTGAAAAACTGTTTTTT. Protein sequence: CASTDRGGIEKLFF. The rearrangement uses TRBV19 and TRBJ1-4, with 9 bases lining up with TRBD1. The CDR3 extends over 14 amino acids. With 7 bases clipped from V and 7 bases from J, the junction kept 7 bases outside the gene matches. Germline CDR1 reads LNHDA; CDR2 reads SQIVND (reference sequence).

The chain links TRBV4-1 to TRBJ1-2, with 10 bases fitting TRBD1. J lost 4 bases, V lost 0 bases, and 8 bases had no gene match. CDR3 length equals 17 residues. CDR1 and CDR2 from the germline V gene are MGHRA and YSYEKL. The CDR3 DNA follows: TGCGCCAGCAGCCAAGATTTGACAGGGGGCTTAGGCTATGGCTACACCTTC. It yields the protein CASSQDLTGGLGYGYTF.

J is TRBJ2-1 and V is TRBV19; the match to TRBD2 covers 13 bases. Germline V CDR1 and CDR2: LNHDA, SQIVND (reference sequence). This CDR3 contains 16 residues. V shed 6 bases and J 6 bases; nucleotides not matched to a gene: 8. This chain's CDR3 is CASRGPRTSGSNEQFF. CDR3 coding DNA: TGTGCCAGTAGAGGCCCGCGGACTAGCGGGAGCAATGAGCAGTTCTTC.

The chain combines TRBV25-1 with TRBJ2-3; D possibly corresponds to TRBD2 (6 bases). CDR1 is MGHDK, CDR2 SYGVNS, per germline. The CDR3 runs to 14 residues. The V end lost 2 bases, the J end lost 6 bases, and 12 bases lay between the germline ends. CDR3 nucleotides: TGTGCCAGCAGTGAACAGCTAGCGATGGATACGCAGTATTTT. It translates to CASSEQLAMDTQYF.

J is TRBJ2-1 and V is TRBV5-1, with TRBD2 identical over 14 bases. This CDR3 comprises 18 residues. Germline V gene sequence: CDR1 SGHRS, CDR2 YFSETQ. V dropped 0 bases and J dropped 6; count of bases not matched to a gene: 8. The CDR3, as DNA: TGCGCCAGCAGCTTGGTGGGGACTAGCGGGAGCTTGCCCAATGAGCAGTTCTTC. It encodes CASSLVGTSGSLPNEQFF.

The V gene is TRBV6-5, the J gene TRBJ2-7, with unresolved D. Germline CDR1 reads MNHEY; CDR2 reads SVGAGI. V lost 5 bases and J 5 bases, leaving 13 bases between the germline ends. This CDR3 is built from 13 residues. CDR3 residues: CASSRTGLHEQYF. CDR3 bases: TGTGCCAGCAGTAGGACGGGCCTCCACGAGCAGTACTTC.

The sample holds a few counts of this clone. The rearrangement joins TRBV7-2 to TRBJ2-1; D is unclear. Germline V gene lookup returns CDR1 SGHTA and CDR2 FQGNSA. The CDR3 runs 13 residues. V was clipped by 1 base and J by 8 bases, with 9 bases between them. The CDR3: CASSLVAVDEQFF. CDR3 coding DNA: TGTGCCAGCAGCTTAGTTGCCGTCGATGAGCAGTTCTTC.

This rearrangement joins TRBV18 to TRBJ2-2; D call uncertain. V lost 4 bases, J lost 6 bases, and 15 bases lay in between. The CDR3 totals 15 residues. In germline, CDR1 is KGHSH, CDR2 LQKENI. The CDR3 reads CASSLGLQPPGELFF. In DNA form, the CDR3 reads TGTGCCAGCTCACTGGGCCTACAGCCGCCCGGGGAGCTGTTTTTT. Combining the CDR3 with reference TRBV18 and TRBJ2-2 gives the whole variable domain NAGVMQNPRHLVRRRGQEARLRCSPMKGHSHVYWYRQLPEEGLKFMVYLQKENIIDESGMPKERFSAEFPKEGPSILRIQQVVRGDSAAYFCASSLGLQPPGELFFGEGSRLTVL.

V and J are TRBV7-2 and TRBJ2-4; no firm D call. The germline V gene has CDR1 SGHTA and CDR2 FQGNSA. The CDR3 consists of 16 residues. V was trimmed by 0 bases and J by 0 bases, leaving 9 bases between them. Here the CDR3 DNA reads TGTGCCAGCAGCTTAGCAACACCCCTAGCCAAAAACATTCAGTACTTC. Its protein product is CASSLATPLAKNIQYF. The variable domain in full, completed from reference TRBV7-2 and TRBJ2-4, reads GAGVSQSPSNKVTEKGKDVELRCDPISGHTALYWYRQSLGQGLEFLIYFQGNSAPDKSGLPSDRFSAERTGGSVSTLTIQRTQQEDSAVYLCASSLATPLAKNIQYFGAGTRLSVL.

DNA for the CDR3: TGTGCCAGCTCCCCAGGGGAACCCTACACAGATACGCAGTATTTT. Residues: CASSPGEPYTDTQYF. The chain carries TRBV18 and TRBJ2-3; TRBD1 is a possible D gene (6 bases). Trimming shortened V by 6 bases and J by 2 bases, and 15 bases separated the two germline ends. Germline V CDR1 and CDR2: KGHSH, LQKENI. The CDR3 loop spans 15 amino acids.

V usage is TRBV7-9 and J usage is TRBJ2-5, with D perhaps matching TRBD1 (5 bases). V lost 6 bases and J 3 bases, leaving 11 bases between the germline ends. The CDR3 length is 13 residues. CDR1 SEHNR and CDR2 FQNEAQ come from the germline V gene (reference sequence). CDR3 sequence: CASRRDSEETQYF. Written as DNA, the CDR3 is TGTGCCAGCAGACGCGACAGCGAAGAGACCCAGTACTTC.

The gene calls are TRBV2 and TRBJ1-2; 9 bases map to TRBD1. Germline assignment: CDR1 SNHLY and CDR2 FYNNEI. This CDR3 region has 12 residues. V shed 8 bases and J 2 bases; nucleotides not matched to a gene: 0. The CDR3 coding sequence is TGTGCCAGCGGGACAGGGAACTATGGCTACACCTTC. This codes for CASGTGNYGYTF.

V is TRBV7-8 and J is TRBJ2-5; D is unresolved. Trimming cost V 5 bases and J 4 bases, with 14 bases left between them. The CDR3 sequence is 14 residues long. Germline V gives CDR1 SGHVS, CDR2 FQNEAQ. The DNA for the CDR3 is TGTGCCAGCAGCACACGCAGGATTCCAGAGACCCAGTACTTC. The encoded protein is CASSTRRIPETQYF. The variable domain in full, with the rest retrieved from reference TRBV7-8 and TRBJ2-5, is GAGVSQSPRYKVAKRGQDVALRCDPISGHVSLFWYQQALGQGPEFLTYFQNEAQLDKSGLPSDRFFAERPEGSVSTLKIQRTQQEDSAVYLCASSTRRIPETQYFGPGTRLLVL.

V gene TRBV7-2 combines with J gene TRBJ1-5, with a weak D call TRBD1 (6 bases). Trimming cost V 7 bases and J 6 bases, with 13 bases left between them. CDR3 length equals 13 residues. Germline loops: CDR1 SGHTA, CDR2 FQGNSA. CDR3 protein: CASKGGMGQPQHF. DNA for the CDR3: TGTGCCAGCAAGGGGGGGATGGGTCAGCCCCAGCATTTT.

This chain uses TRBV6-1 with TRBJ1-1; the D gene is possibly TRBD1 (6 bases). Trimming removed 6 bases at V and 1 base at J, with 15 bases between. The CDR3 consists of 15 residues. Germline V gene sequence: CDR1 MNHNS, CDR2 SASEGT. CDR3 nucleotide sequence: TGTGCCAGCAGATCACAGGGAACTTGGAACACTGAAGCTTTCTTT. Encoded protein: CASRSQGTWNTEAFF.

This rearrangement joins TRBV10-3 to TRBJ1-6; TRBD1 might be the D (6 bases). Trimming stripped 0 bases from V and 7 bases from J, with 13 bases between. In germline, CDR1 is ENHRY, CDR2 SYGVKD. The CDR3 loop spans 16 amino acids. This CDR3 reads CAISESTGRGNSPLHF. CDR3 coding DNA: TGTGCCATCAGTGAGTCTACAGGGAGGGGCAATTCACCCCTCCACTTT.

V gene TRBV10-3 combines with J gene TRBJ1-5; a weak D match, TRBD1 (6 bases). This CDR3 has 16 residues. Germline-derived CDR1 and CDR2 are ENHRY and SYGVKD. V lost 0 bases and J lost 7, with 16 bases in between. CDR3 region: CAISESKILGGQPQHF. The CDR3 DNA is TGTGCCATCAGTGAGTCGAAAATCTTAGGGGGGCAGCCCCAGCATTTT.

The chain is built from TRBV7-2 and TRBJ2-3, with no clear D. The V gene's germline CDR1 is SGHTA and CDR2 FQGNSA. V lost 2 bases to trimming and J lost 3 bases, with 6 bases between them. CDR3 length equals 13 residues. The CDR3 is CASSLSRTDTQYF. Here the CDR3 DNA reads TGTGCCAGCAGCTTAAGCAGGACAGATACGCAGTATTTT.